These 12 T cell receptor beta chains were all obtained from the same sample, sequenced in a study of blood T cell repertoires in COVID-19. Assay used: immunoSEQ multiplex PCR; TCRdb lists only in-frame clones, some missing. The table includes more than 95,000 clones, about 89% detected once. Source material: peripheral blood. All receptors derive from a man in his forties or fifties with acute or convalescent COVID-19.

The chain joins TRBV3-1 (or the pseudogene TRBV3-2) to TRBJ2-1, with 7 bases matching TRBD2. CDR1 and CDR2 from the germline V gene are LGHDT and YNNKEL (reference sequence). The CDR3 covers 15 residues. J lost 2 bases, V lost 1 base, and 2 bases had no gene match. CDR3 DNA sequence: TGTGCCAGCAGCCAAGTAGCGGGCACCTACAATGAGCAGTTCTTC. Its protein is CASSQVAGTYNEQFF.

The genes are TRBV2 and TRBJ1-6, with 9 bases that match TRBD1. The CDR3 contains 13 residues. J was trimmed by 10 bases and V by 7 bases; bases with no gene match: 5. Germline CDR1 SNHLY, CDR2 FYNNEI. The CDR3 protein is CASIGTGRSPLHF. CDR3 in DNA: TGTGCCAGCATCGGGACAGGGCGATCACCCCTCCACTTT.

This clone was counted once. The chain combines TRBV24-1 with TRBJ2-7; 7 bases are a match to TRBD2. Per germline, CDR1 KGHDR and CDR2 SFDVKD. The V and J ends lost 12 bases and 1 base, in that order; junction bases with no gene match: 23. This CDR3 has 18 residues. This CDR3 reads CAAPISGGGGRGSYEQYF. CDR3 nucleotide sequence: TGTGCCGCCCCTATATCGGGGGGAGGCGGGAGAGGGTCCTACGAGCAGTACTTC.

The CDR3 loop reads CASSQGLIEYEQYF. CDR3 in DNA: TGCGCCAGCAGCCAGGGACTGATAGAATACGAGCAGTACTTC. The gene calls are TRBV5-1 and TRBJ2-7; maybe TRBD2 (6 bases). The CDR3 loop spans 14 amino acids. CDR1 is SGHRS and CDR2 is YFSETQ in the germline V gene. Trimming pared 4 bases from V and 4 bases from J, leaving 15 bases between.

The genes are TRBV12-3 or TRBV12-4 and TRBJ1-4, with a tentative D call TRBD1 (6 bases). The CDR3 consists of 12 residues. The V and J ends lost 2 bases and 11 bases respectively, with 9 bases between them. In nucleotides, the CDR3 is TGTGCCAGCAGTTTAACACAGGGTAAACTGTTTTTT. Protein: CASSLTQGKLFF.

This clone was picked up many times. The chain has TRBV7-9 and TRBJ2-1, with D tentatively TRBD1 (6 bases). The germline gives CDR1 SEHNR, CDR2 FQNEAQ (reference sequence). Trimming shortened V by 3 bases and J by 4 bases, and 13 bases separated the two germline ends. The CDR3 is 15 residues long. This chain's CDR3 is CASSFYRDTYNEQFF. CDR3 in DNA: TGTGCCAGCAGCTTTTACAGGGACACATACAATGAGCAGTTCTTC.

This chain uses TRBV6-5 with TRBJ2-7, with 11 bases aligning to TRBD2. The length of the CDR3 is 15 residues. Germline assignment: CDR1 MNHEY and CDR2 SVGAGI. J lost 2 bases, V lost 7 bases, and 7 bases had no gene match. This CDR3 reads CASKTSGSIPYEQYF. The CDR3 nucleotides read TGTGCCAGCAAAACTAGCGGGAGTATCCCCTACGAGCAGTACTTC.

The CDR3 region is CASAETSGSSYEQYF. The CDR3 DNA is TGTGCCAGTGCGGAGACTAGCGGGAGTTCCTACGAGCAGTACTTC. This sequence joins TRBV28 and TRBJ2-7; 12 bases align to TRBD2. Unmatched junction bases numbered 7, after V lost 9 bases and J lost 1 base. This CDR3 comprises 15 residues. Germline V CDR1 and CDR2: MDHEN, SYDVKM.

The rearrangement uses TRBV6-5 and TRBJ1-1; D not resolved. Trimming removed 5 bases from V and 1 base from J, with 8 bases in between. This CDR3 comprises 13 residues. Per germline, CDR1 MNHEY and CDR2 SVGAGI. The CDR3 protein is CASSHTSNTEAFF. CDR3 in DNA: TGTGCCAGCAGTCATACATCGAACACTGAAGCTTTCTTT.

V is TRBV7-2 and J is TRBJ2-5; a weak D match, TRBD1 (5 bases). V was shortened by 2 bases and J by 1 base, with 11 bases between the two germline ends. CDR1 is SGHTA, CDR2 FQGNSA, per germline. CDR3 length equals 15 residues. CDR3 amino acids: CASSLFIGVQETQYF. CDR3 nucleotide sequence: TGTGCCAGCAGCTTATTTATAGGGGTCCAAGAGACCCAGTACTTC.

The chain links TRBV19 to TRBJ2-1, with 13 positions matching TRBD2. V dropped 3 bases and J dropped 11; count of bases not matched to a gene: 7. This CDR3 has 15 residues. CDR1 is LNHDA, CDR2 SQIVND, per germline (reference sequence). In DNA, the CDR3 is TGTGCCAGTAGTATCGGGACTAGCGGGATTAGTAAGCAGTTCTTC. This encodes CASSIGTSGISKQFF.

The chain joins TRBV11-3 to TRBJ2-5; 8 bases are shared with TRBD1. This CDR3 contains 14 residues. Germline lookup yields CDR1 SGHNT and CDR2 YENEEA. Trimming took 5 bases from V and 2 from J; bases not matched to a gene: 4. CDR3 bases: TGTGCCAGCAGCCCTAGACAGGGGCAAGAGACCCAGTACTTC. This encodes CASSPRQGQETQYF.